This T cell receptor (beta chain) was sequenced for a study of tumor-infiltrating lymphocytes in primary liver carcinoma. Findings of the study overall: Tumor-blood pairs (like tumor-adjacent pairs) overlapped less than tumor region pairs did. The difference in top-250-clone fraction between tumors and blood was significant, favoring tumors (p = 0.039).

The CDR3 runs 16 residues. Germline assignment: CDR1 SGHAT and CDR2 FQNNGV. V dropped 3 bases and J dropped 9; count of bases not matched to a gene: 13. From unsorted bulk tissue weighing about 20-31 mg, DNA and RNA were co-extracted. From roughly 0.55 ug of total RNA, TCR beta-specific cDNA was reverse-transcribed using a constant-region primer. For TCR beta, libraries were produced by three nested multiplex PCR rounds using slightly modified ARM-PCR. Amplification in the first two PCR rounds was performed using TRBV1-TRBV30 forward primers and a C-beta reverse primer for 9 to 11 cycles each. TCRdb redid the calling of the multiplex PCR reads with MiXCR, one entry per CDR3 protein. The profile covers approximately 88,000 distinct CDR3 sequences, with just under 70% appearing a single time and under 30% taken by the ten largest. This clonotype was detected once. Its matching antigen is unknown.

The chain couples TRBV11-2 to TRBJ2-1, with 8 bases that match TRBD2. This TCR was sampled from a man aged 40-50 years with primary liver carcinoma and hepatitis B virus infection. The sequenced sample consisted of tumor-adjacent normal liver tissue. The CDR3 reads CASSFDTGLAVGEQFF. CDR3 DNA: TGTGCCAGCAGCTTTGATACCGGACTAGCCGTGGGTGAGCAGTTCTTC.